These T cell receptor beta chains were read from a single sample in a study of CD8 T cells in Susac syndrome. MiXCR, applied by TCRdb to the immunoSEQ multiplex PCR reads, yields one record per CDR3 protein. The sample has 200,000 to 300,000 distinct CDR3 sequences, around 96% seen once. The sequencing sample was made of CD4+ T cells from PBMCs. The source of these receptors is a human donor with Susac syndrome. CDR3s include the opening cysteine and the closing phenylalanine or tryptophan. A D gene is named only where the DNA matches it firmly. The size of a clone is reported for some rows only, either as once, few or many, or as a class for expanded clones.

abundance	v_gene	j_gene	d_gene	CDR3nt	CDR3aa
few	TRBV12-3/TRBV12-4	TRBJ2-2	NA	TGTGCCAGCAGTTTGGACACCGGGGAGCTGTTTTTT	CASSLDTGELFF
NA	TRBV30	TRBJ2-5	TRBD2	TGTGCCTGGAGTGTAAGAACTCTCCGGGGGGGAGAGACCCAGTACTTC	CAWSVRTLRGGETQYF
NA	TRBV2	TRBJ2-7	NA	TGTGCCAGCAGTGAAGCGGATAGCGGAGAGCAGTACTTC	CASSEADSGEQYF
NA	TRBV3-1	TRBJ2-4	NA	TGTGCCAGCAGCCAAGATAGGAGAAACATTCAGTACTTC	CASSQDRRNIQYF
NA	TRBV12-3/TRBV12-4	TRBJ2-2	TRBD2	TGTGCCAGCGGCTCTAGCGGGCCCCACACCGGGGAGCTGTTTTTT	CASGSSGPHTGELFF
NA	TRBV29-1	TRBJ1-1	TRBD1	TGCAGCGTAATACATACCGGGACAGTAAAGAACACTGAAGCTTTCTTT	CSVIHTGTVKNTEAFF
NA	TRBV3-1	TRBJ1-2	NA	TGTGCCAGCAGCCGTGATACGACTAACTATGGCTACACCTTC	CASSRDTTNYGYTF
NA	TRBV30	TRBJ2-2	NA	TGTGCCTGGAGTGGTAGTGGCGGGTGGGCCGGGGAGCTGTTTTTT	CAWSGSGGWAGELFF
NA	TRBV6-4	TRBJ1-2	NA	TGTGCCATCCGCAAGGATGGCTACACCTTC	CAIRKDGYTF
NA	TRBV20-1	TRBJ1-2	NA	TGCAGTGCTAGATCGGGGCAGCGGCATGGCTACACCTTC	CSARSGQRHGYTF